The entry that follows covers one TCR beta chain sequence. Germline V gene lookup returns CDR1 SGHNT and CDR2 YYREEE (reference sequence). The length of the CDR3 is 15 residues. The V and J ends lost 4 bases and 5 bases, in that order; junction bases with no gene match: 3. The sample comes from a study of blood T cell repertoires in COVID-19. Sequenced by immunoSEQ multiplex PCR; TCRdb stores in-frame clones only, minus some. Altogether some 150,000 clones are present, about 85% being singletons, with the ten largest covering 6.2%. This chain connects TRBV5-4 to TRBJ2-1, with 13 positions matching TRBD2. The sequenced sample was PBMCs or T cells enriched from blood (not recorded which). This TCR was recovered from a woman in her thirties or forties who had recovered from COVID-19. For the CDR3, the DNA is TGTGCCAGCAGCCCGGGACTAGCGGGGAACAATGAGCAGTTCTTC. Amino acids: CASSPGLAGNNEQFF.